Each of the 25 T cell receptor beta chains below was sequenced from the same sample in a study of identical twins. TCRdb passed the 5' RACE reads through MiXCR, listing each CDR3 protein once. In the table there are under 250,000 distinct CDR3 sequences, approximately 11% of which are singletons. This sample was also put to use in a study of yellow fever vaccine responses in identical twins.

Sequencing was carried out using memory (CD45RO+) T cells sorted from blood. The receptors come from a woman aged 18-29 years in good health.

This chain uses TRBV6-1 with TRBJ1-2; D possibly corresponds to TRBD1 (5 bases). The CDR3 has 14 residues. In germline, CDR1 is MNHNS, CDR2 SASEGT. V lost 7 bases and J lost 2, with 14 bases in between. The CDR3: CASKKDGGNYGYTF. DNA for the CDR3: TGTGCCAGCAAAAAAGACGGGGGGAACTATGGCTACACCTTC.

The CDR3 DNA reads as TGTGCCAGCAGTTACGAGGGGGTTGGGGGCTACGAGCAGTACTTC. It codes for CASSYEGVGGYEQYF. The chain uses TRBV6-5 and TRBJ2-7; D is possibly TRBD1 (6 bases). Trimming left V 2 bases short and J 3 bases short, with 14 bases between. Germline values: CDR1 MNHEY, CDR2 SVGAGI. The CDR3 is 15 residues long.

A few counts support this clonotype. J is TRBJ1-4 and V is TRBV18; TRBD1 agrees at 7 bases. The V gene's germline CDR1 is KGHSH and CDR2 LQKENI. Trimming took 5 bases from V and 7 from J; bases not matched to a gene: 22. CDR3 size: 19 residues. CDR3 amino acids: CASSTTGDQALVESEKLFF. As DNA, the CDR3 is TGTGCCAGCTCAACAACAGGGGACCAAGCGCTAGTTGAGTCTGAAAAACTGTTTTTT. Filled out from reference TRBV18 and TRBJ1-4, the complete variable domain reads NAGVMQNPRHLVRRRGQEARLRCSPMKGHSHVYWYRQLPEEGLKFMVYLQKENIIDESGMPKERFSAEFPKEGPSILRIQQVVRGDSAAYFCASSTTGDQALVESEKLFFGSGTQLSVL.

Written as DNA, the CDR3 is TGTGCCAGCAGTGACCAACCGGGACAGGGGGCCGGGGAGCTGTTTTTT. Translating gives CASSDQPGQGAGELFF. The V and J genes are TRBV6-4 and TRBJ2-2; 11 bases match TRBD1. The V gene's germline CDR1 is MRHNA and CDR2 SNTAGT. V lost 2 bases, J lost 6 bases, and 5 bases stayed unmatched. The CDR3 contains 16 residues.

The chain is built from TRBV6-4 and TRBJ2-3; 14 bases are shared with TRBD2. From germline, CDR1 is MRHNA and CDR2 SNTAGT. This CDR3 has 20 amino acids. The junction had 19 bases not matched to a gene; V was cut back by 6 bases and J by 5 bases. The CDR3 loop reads CASRTAPGLAGATFGDTQYF. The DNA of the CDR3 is TGTGCCAGCAGGACGGCGCCGGGACTAGCGGGGGCCACATTCGGAGATACGCAGTATTTT.

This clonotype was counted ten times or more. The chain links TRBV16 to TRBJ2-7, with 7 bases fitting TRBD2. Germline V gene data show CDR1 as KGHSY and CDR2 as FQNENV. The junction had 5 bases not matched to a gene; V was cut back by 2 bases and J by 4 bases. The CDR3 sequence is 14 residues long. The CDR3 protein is CASSQGLGLYEQYF. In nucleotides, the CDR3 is TGTGCCAGCAGCCAAGGACTAGGGCTATACGAGCAGTACTTC.

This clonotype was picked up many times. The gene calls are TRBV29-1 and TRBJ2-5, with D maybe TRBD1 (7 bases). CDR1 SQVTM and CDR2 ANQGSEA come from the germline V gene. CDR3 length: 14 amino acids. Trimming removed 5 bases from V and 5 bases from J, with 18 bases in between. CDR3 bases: TGCAGCGTTCAATCCCCGACAGGGAGGGAGACCCAGTACTTC. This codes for CSVQSPTGRETQYF.

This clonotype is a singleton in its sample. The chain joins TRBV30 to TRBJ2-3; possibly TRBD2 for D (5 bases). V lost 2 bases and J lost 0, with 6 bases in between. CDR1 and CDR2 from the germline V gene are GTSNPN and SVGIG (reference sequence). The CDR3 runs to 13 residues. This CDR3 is CAWSSGSTDTQYF. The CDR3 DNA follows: TGTGCCTGGAGTTCGGGGAGCACAGATACGCAGTATTTT.

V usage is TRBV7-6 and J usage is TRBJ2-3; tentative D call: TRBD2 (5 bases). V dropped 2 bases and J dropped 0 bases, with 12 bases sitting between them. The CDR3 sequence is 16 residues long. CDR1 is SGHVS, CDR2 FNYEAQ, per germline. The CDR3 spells CASSLKSRGSTDTQYF. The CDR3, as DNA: TGTGCCAGCAGCTTAAAATCACGCGGGAGCACAGATACGCAGTATTTT.

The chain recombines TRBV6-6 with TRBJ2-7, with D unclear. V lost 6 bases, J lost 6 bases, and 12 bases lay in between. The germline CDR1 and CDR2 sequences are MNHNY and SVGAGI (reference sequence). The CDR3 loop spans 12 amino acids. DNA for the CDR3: TGTGCCAGCAGCCACACATTCGGCGAGCAGTACTTC. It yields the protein CASSHTFGEQYF.

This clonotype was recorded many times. CDR3 protein: CSARSRDSYQPQHF. The CDR3 region has the DNA TGCAGTGCTAGAAGCCGGGACAGTTATCAGCCCCAGCATTTT. This rearrangement joins TRBV20-1 to TRBJ1-5, with TRBD1 identical over 7 bases. V was clipped by 2 bases and J by 5 bases; unmatched bases: 6. This CDR3 spans 14 amino acids. Germline CDR1 and CDR2: DFQATT and SNEGSKA (reference sequence).

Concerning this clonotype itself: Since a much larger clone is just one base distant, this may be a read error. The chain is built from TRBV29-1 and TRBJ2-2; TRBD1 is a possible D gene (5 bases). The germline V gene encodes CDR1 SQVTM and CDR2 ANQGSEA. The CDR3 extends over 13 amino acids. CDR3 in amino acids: CSAKATDTWELFF. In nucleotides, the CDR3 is TGCAGCGCCAAAGCGACGGACACCTGGGAGCTGTTTTTT.

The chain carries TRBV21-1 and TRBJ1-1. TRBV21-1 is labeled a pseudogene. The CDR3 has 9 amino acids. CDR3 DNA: TGTGCCAGCAGCAAGGGAGCTTTCTTT. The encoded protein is CASSKGAFF.

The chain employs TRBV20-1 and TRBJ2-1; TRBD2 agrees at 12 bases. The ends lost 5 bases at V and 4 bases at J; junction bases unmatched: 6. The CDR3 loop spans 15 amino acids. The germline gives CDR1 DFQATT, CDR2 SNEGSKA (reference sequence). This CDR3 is CSALLAGGGYNEQFF. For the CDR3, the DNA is TGCAGTGCTTTACTAGCGGGGGGTGGTTACAATGAGCAGTTCTTC.

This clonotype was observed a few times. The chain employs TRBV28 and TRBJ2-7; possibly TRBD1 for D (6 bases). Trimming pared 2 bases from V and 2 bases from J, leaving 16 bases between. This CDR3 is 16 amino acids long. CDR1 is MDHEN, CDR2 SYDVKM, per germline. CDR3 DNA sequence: TGTGCCAGCAGTTTAATGTCTAAAGGGGACACCTACGAGCAGTACTTC. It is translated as CASSLMSKGDTYEQYF.

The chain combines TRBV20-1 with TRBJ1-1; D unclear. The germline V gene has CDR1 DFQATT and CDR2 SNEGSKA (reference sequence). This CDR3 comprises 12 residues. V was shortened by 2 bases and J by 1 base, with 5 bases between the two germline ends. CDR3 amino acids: CSARKTNTEAFF. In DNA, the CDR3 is TGCAGTGCTAGAAAGACGAACACTGAAGCTTTCTTT.

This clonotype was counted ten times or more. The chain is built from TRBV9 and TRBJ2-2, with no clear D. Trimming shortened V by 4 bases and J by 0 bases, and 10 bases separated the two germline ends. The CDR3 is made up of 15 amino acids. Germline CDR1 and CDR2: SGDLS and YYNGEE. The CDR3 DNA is TGTGCCAGCAGCCCAAGGGTAACGAACACCGGGGAGCTGTTTTTT. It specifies CASSPRVTNTGELFF.

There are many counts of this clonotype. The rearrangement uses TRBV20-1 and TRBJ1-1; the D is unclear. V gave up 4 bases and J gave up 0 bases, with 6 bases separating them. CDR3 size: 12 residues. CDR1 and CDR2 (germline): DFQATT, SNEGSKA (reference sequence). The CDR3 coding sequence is TGCAGTGCTAATATCATGAACACTGAAGCTTTCTTT. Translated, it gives CSANIMNTEAFF.

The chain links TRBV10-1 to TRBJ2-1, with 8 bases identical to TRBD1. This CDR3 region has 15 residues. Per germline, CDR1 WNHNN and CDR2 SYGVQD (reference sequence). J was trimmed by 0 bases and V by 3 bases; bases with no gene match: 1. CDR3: CASSDRGHSYNEQFF. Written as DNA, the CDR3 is TGCGCCAGCAGTGACAGGGGGCACTCCTACAATGAGCAGTTCTTC.

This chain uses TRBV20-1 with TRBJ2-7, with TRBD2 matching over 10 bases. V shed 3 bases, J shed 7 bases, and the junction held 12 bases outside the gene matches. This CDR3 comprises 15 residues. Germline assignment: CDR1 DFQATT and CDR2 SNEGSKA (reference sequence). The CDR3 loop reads CSASPSGSSLLEQYF. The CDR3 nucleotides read TGCAGTGCTAGCCCTAGCGGGAGTTCGCTACTAGAGCAGTACTTC.

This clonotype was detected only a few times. CDR3 DNA sequence: TGTGCCAGCAGTTACTCGAGTCACAACGCCATGAGTGGCTACACCTTC. It specifies CASSYSSHNAMSGYTF. The chain uses TRBV6-5 and TRBJ1-2; no clear D gene. Germline CDR1 and CDR2: MNHEY and SVGAGI. This CDR3 has 16 amino acids. The V gene lost 0 bases and the J gene lost 7 bases, with 18 bases spanning the gap.

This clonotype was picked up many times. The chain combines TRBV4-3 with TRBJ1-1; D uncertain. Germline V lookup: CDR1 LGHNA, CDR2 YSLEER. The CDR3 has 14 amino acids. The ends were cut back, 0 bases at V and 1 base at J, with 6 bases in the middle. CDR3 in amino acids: CASSQDPANTEAFF. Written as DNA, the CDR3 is TGCGCCAGCAGCCAAGATCCGGCGAACACTGAAGCTTTCTTT.

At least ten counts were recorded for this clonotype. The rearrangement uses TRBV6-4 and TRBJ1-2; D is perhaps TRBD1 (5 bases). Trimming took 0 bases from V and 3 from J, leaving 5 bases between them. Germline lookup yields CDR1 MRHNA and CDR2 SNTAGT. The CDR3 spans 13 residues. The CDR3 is CASSDSGHYGYTF. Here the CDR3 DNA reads TGTGCCAGCAGTGACTCGGGACACTATGGCTACACCTTC.

The CDR3 here is CASSPGAGGTGELFF. The CDR3 bases are TGTGCCAGCAGCCCGGGGGCCGGGGGCACCGGGGAGCTGTTTTTT. The V gene is TRBV7-2, the J gene TRBJ2-2; possibly TRBD1 or TRBD2 for D (6 bases each). The CDR3 extends over 15 amino acids. Germline CDR1 and CDR2: SGHTA and FQGNSA. The V end lost 5 bases, the J end lost 4 bases, and 14 bases lay between the germline ends.

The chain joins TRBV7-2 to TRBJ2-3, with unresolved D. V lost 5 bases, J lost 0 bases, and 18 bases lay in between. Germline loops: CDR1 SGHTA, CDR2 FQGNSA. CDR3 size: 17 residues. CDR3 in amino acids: CASSRGGRAPSTDTQYF. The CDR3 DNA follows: TGTGCCAGCAGCCGCGGTGGTCGGGCCCCTAGCACAGATACGCAGTATTTT.